This TCR beta chain was sequenced for a study of T cell responses to AZD1222 COVID-19 vaccine. Method: immunoSEQ multiplex PCR; TCRdb's copy keeps in-frame clones and lacks some. The sample records tens of thousands of clones, approximately 91% being singletons. As for this clone: Its antigen is unknown.

V lost 0 bases and J lost 0, with 9 bases in between. Germline CDR1 MNHEY, CDR2 SVGAGI. The CDR3 length is 15 residues. Notes on the study in general: Two AZD1222 doses significantly raised spike-specific TCR breadth and depth over controls.

This chain uses TRBV6-5 with TRBJ2-7; no firm D call. This specimen consisted of peripheral blood, obtained on day 0 of AZD1222 vaccination. The receptor's source is an adult in good health. CDR3 sequence: CASSYSAGVSYEQYF. As DNA, the CDR3 is TGTGCCAGCAGTTACTCGGCAGGCGTCTCCTACGAGCAGTACTTC.